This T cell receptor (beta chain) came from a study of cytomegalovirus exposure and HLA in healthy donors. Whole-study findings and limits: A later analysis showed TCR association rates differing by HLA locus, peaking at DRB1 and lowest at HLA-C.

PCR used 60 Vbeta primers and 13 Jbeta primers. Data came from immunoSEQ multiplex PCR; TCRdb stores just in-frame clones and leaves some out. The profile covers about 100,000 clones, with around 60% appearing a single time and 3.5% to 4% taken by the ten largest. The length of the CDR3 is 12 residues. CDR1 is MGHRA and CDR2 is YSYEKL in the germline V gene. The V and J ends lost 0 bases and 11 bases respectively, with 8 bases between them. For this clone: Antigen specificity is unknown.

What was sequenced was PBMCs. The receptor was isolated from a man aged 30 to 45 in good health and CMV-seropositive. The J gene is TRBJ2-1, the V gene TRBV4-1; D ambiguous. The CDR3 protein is CASSQDKQKQFF. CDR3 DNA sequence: TGCGCCAGCAGCCAAGATAAGCAAAAGCAGTTCTTC.